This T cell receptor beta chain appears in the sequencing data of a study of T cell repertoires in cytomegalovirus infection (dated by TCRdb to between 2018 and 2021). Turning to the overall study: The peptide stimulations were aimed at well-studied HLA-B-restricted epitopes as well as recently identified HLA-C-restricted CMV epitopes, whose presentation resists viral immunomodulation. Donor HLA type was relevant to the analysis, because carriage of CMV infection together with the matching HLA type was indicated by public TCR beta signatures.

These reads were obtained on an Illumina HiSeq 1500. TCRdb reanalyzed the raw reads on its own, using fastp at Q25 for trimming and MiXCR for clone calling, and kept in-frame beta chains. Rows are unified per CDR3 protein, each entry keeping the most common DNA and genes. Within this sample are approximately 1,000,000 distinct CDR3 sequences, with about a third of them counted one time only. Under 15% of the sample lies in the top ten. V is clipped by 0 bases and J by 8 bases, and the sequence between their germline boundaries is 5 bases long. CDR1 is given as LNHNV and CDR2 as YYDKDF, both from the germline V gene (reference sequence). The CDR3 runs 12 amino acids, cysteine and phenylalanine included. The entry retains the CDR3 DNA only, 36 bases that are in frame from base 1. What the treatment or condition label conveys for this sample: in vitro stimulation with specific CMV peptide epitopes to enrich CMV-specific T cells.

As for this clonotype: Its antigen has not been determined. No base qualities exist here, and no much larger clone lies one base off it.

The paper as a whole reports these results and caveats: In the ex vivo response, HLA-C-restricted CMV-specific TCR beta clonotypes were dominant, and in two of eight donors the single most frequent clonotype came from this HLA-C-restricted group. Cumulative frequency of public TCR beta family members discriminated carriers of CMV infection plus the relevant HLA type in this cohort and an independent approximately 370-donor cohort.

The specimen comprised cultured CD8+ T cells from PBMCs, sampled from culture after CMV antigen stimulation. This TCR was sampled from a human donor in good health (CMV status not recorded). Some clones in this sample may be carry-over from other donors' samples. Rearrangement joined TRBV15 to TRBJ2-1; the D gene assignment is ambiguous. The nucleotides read TGTGCCACCAGCAGAGATCGGGATGAGCAGTTCTTC. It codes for CATSRDRDEQFF.